Sequencing of this T cell receptor beta chain was carried out in a study of blood T cell repertoires in COVID-19. With 0 bases clipped from V and 7 bases from J, the junction kept 6 bases outside the gene matches. The length of the CDR3 is 16 residues. The germline V gene encodes CDR1 LGHNA and CDR2 YSLEER. Method: immunoSEQ multiplex PCR; TCRdb's copy keeps in-frame clones and lacks some. The sample consists of about 260,000 clones, approximately 88% of them appearing once. Allocation to cohorts depended on clinical history reported by the participants. A PCR-confirmed or clinician-diagnosed COVID-19 case had contacted exposed participants within 2 weeks of entry.

The chain recombines TRBV4-3 with TRBJ2-1; 10 positions agree with TRBD2. The receptor was isolated from a woman in her 40s who had been exposed to COVID-19. The sequenced sample was PBMCs or T cells enriched from blood (not recorded which). DNA for the CDR3: TGCGCCAGCAGCCAAGAAGGGAGCGGGGGGGCGAATGAGCAGTTCTTC. This encodes CASSQEGSGGANEQFF.